The rows below give T cell receptor beta chains drawn from one sample of a study of blood T cell repertoires in COVID-19. Data came from immunoSEQ multiplex PCR; TCRdb stores just in-frame clones and leaves some out. Here the sample spans 260,000 or so clones, 70% to 90% being singletons. Sequencing was carried out using peripheral blood. The origin of the receptors is a human donor in a cohort sampled during active COVID-19. Each CDR3 is given with its conserved first and last residue. A D gene is named only where the DNA matches it firmly. Only some rows state a clone size, as once, few, many or a class for expanded clones.

CDR3nt | CDR3aa | v_gene | abundance | j_gene | d_gene
TGTGCCAGTAGTATTGGGCAAAAGAACTATGGCTACACCTTC | CASSIGQKNYGYTF | TRBV19 | . | TRBJ1-2 | .
TGTGCCAGCAGCTTAGCTAGGACAGAAGCCTACGAGCAGTACTTC | CASSLARTEAYEQYF | TRBV7-8 | . | TRBJ2-7 | .
TGTGCCATCAGCCAGACAGGGGGTTTGACCGGGGAGCTGTTTTTT | CAISQTGGLTGELFF | TRBV10-3 | . | TRBJ2-2 | TRBD1
TGTGCCAGTAGTATCACCGGGACAGGCATCCAAGAGACCCAGTACTTC | CASSITGTGIQETQYF | TRBV19 | . | TRBJ2-5 | TRBD1
TGCGCCAGCAGCTTGGGCGCGGTGAACACTGAAGCTTTCTTT | CASSLGAVNTEAFF | TRBV5-1 | . | TRBJ1-1 | .
TGTGCCAGTAGTATAGGAATGGGACACCGGAAAGCCCAAAGAGCTAACTATGGCTACACCTTC | CASSIGMGHRKAQRANYGYTF | TRBV19 | . | TRBJ1-2 | .
TGTGCCAGCAGCCAAATAGCGGGGGGGAATGAGCAGTTCTTC | CASSQIAGGNEQFF | TRBV3-1/TRBV3-2 | few | TRBJ2-1 | TRBD2
TGCGCCAGCAGCCTTGGACAGGGTGAAGGCTACACCTTC | CASSLGQGEGYTF | TRBV4-3 | . | TRBJ1-2 | TRBD1
TGTGCCAGCAGTTATTCAGCGGGGTTGGGTACGCAGTATTTT | CASSYSAGLGTQYF | TRBV6-2/TRBV6-3 | . | TRBJ2-3 | TRBD2
TGTGCCAGCAGCCAACCGGACAGGGGGAATGGCTACACCTTC | CASSQPDRGNGYTF | TRBV3-1/TRBV3-2 | . | TRBJ1-2 | TRBD1
TGTGCCAGCGGCTTGGCGGGAACGAGCTCCTACGAGCAGTACTTC | CASGLAGTSSYEQYF | TRBV6-5 | . | TRBJ2-7 | .
TGTGCCAGCAGCGCCTCAGGGGTCTCTGGGGCCAACGTCCTGACTTTC | CASSASGVSGANVLTF | TRBV9 | . | TRBJ2-6 | .
TGTGCCAGCAGCCCGAGTCTGAGCGGCGGCTATGGCTACACCTTC | CASSPSLSGGYGYTF | TRBV7-2 | . | TRBJ1-2 | .